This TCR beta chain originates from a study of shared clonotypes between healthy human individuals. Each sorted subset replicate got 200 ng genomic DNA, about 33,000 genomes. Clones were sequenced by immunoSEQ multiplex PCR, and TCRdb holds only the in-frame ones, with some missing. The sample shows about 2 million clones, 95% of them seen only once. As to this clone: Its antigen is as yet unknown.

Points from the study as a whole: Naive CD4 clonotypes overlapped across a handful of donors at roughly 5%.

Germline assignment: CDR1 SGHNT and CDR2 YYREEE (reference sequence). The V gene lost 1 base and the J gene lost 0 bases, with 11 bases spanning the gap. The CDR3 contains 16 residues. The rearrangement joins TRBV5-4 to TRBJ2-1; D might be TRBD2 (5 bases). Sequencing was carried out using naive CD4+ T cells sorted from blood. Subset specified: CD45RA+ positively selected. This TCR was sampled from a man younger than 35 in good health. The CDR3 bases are TGTGCCAGCAGCTTGAACGGGCTAGCCTCCTACAATGAGCAGTTCTTC. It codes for CASSLNGLASYNEQFF.